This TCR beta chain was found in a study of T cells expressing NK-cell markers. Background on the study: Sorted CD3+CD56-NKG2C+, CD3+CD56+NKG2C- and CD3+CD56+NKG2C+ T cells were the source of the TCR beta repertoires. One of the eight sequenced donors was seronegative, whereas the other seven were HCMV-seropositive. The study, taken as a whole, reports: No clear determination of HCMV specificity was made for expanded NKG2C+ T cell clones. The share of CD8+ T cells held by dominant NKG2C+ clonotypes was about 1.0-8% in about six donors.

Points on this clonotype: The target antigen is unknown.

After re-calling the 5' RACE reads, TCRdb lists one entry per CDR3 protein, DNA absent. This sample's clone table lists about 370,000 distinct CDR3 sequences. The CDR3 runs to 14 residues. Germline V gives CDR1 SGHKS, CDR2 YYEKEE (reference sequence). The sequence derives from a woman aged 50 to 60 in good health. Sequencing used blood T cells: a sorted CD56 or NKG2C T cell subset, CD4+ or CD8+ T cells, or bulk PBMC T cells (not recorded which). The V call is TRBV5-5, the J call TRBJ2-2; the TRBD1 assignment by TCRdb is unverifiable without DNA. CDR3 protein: CASSGPRGPGELFF.